This entry is about one T cell receptor (beta chain). V lost 0 bases and J lost 4, with 13 bases in between. The CDR3 is 15 amino acids. Germline loops: CDR1 SGHRS, CDR2 YFSETQ. The sample belongs to a study of cytomegalovirus exposure and HLA in healthy donors. Background on the study: Earlier work reported approximately 110 million unique TCR beta sequences from about 180 million T cells.

PCR amplification relied on 60 Vbeta primers (plus 13 Jbeta primers). Data came from immunoSEQ multiplex PCR; TCRdb stores just in-frame clones and leaves some out. The sample lists around 99,000 clones; approximately 73% were seen once. This TCR was recovered from a man aged 25-40 years in good health and CMV-seronegative. The chain employs TRBV5-1 and TRBJ1-2, with D maybe TRBD1 (5 bases). Specimen: PBMCs. The CDR3 protein is CASSLDGAALYGYTF. The CDR3 DNA follows: TGCGCCAGCAGCTTGGATGGGGCCGCCCTCTATGGCTACACCTTC.